The clone carrying this T cell receptor beta chain has a handful of counts. Its antigen is unknown. This sample stems from a study of cytomegalovirus exposure and HLA in healthy donors. The CDR3 sequence is 14 residues long. Germline CDR1 reads SGHDT; CDR2 reads YYEEEE. Trimming cost V 2 bases and J 2 bases, with 10 bases left between them. PCR amplification relied on 60 Vbeta primers (plus 13 Jbeta primers). Original processing notes: Counted up in a later analysis, unique TCR beta chains came to about 80 million, with 9.5 million to 13 million shared. The method was immunoSEQ multiplex PCR; TCRdb's version includes in-frame clones alone and lacks a portion of them. Clone size and V and J calls were adopted from that table, with D and trimming inferred from the DNA. The sample records fewer than 120,000 clones, 86% being singletons. General study results and limits: Follow-up analysis later connected one missense variant in DCLRE1C with trimming of TCR beta V- and J-genes. In terms of immune exposure information, only CMV serostatus was available. Reportedly, HLA-A and HLA-B alleles of most subjects were accurately predicted from TCR beta.

The sequenced material came from PBMCs. The receptor comes from a man aged 35 to 55 in good health and CMV-seronegative. The chain uses TRBV5-6 and TRBJ1-1; D gene uncertain. The CDR3 DNA follows: TGTGCCAGCAGCTTCATGACTCCTAACACTGAAGCTTTCTTT. It translates to CASSFMTPNTEAFF.